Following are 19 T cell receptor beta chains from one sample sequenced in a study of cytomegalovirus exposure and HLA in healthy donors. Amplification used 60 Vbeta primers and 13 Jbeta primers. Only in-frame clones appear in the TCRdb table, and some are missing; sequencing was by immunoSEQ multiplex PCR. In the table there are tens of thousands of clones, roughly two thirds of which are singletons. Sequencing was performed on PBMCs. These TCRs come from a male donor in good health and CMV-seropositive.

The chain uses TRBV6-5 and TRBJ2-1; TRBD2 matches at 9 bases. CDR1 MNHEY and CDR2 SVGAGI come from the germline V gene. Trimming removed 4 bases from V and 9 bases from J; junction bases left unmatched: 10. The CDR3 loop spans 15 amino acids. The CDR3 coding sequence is TGTGCCAGCAGTTCGGGCAGCGGGGGGACCGGTGAGCAGTTCTTC. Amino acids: CASSSGSGGTGEQFF.

Here the CDR3 DNA reads TGTGCCAGCAGTTTATTATTGACTATCCAAGAGACCCAGTACTTC. Encoded protein: CASSLLLTIQETQYF. The genes are TRBV28 and TRBJ2-5; tentatively, D is TRBD2 (5 bases). Trimming shortened V by 1 base and J by 1 base, and 10 bases separated the two germline ends. This CDR3 is 15 amino acids long. The germline gives CDR1 MDHEN, CDR2 SYDVKM.

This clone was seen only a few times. The CDR3 is CASSPGVAGAFDTQYF. The CDR3 DNA reads as TGTGCCAGCAGCCCGGGGGTAGCGGGAGCGTTCGATACGCAGTATTTT. The gene calls are TRBV6-6 and TRBJ2-3, with 9 positions matching TRBD2. Trimming cost V 6 bases and J 6 bases; bases outside gene matches: 13. Germline loops: CDR1 MNHNY, CDR2 SVGAGI (reference sequence). The CDR3 totals 16 residues.

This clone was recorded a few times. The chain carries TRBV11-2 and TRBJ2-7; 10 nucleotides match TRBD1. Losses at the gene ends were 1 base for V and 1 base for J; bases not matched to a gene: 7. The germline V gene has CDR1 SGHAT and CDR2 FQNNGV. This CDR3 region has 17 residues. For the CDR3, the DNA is TGTGCCAGCAGCTTAGGGACAGGGGGTTTTCAGTCCTACGAGCAGTACTTC. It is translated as CASSLGTGGFQSYEQYF.

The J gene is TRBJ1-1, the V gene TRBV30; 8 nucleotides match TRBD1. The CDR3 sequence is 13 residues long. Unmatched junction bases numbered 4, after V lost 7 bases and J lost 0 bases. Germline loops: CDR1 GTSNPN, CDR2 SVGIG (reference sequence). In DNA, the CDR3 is TGTGCCTTCCAGGGACAGGTGAACACTGAAGCTTTCTTT. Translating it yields CAFQGQVNTEAFF.

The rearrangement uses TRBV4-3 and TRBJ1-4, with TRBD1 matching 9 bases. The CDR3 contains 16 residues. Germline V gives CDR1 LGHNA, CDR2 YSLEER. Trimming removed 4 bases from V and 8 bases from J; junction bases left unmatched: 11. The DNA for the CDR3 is TGCGCCAGCAGCCGGGGGCGGGGACAGGGAGAAGAAAAACTGTTTTTT. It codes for CASSRGRGQGEEKLFF.

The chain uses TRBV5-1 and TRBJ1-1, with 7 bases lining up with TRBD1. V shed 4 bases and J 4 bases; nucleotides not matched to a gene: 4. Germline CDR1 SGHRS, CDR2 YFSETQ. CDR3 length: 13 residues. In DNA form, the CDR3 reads TGCGCCAGCAGCACAGGGGAGGCCACTGAAGCTTTCTTT. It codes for CASSTGEATEAFF. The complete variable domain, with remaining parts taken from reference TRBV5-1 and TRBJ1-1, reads KAGVTQTPRYLIKTRGQQVTLSCSPISGHRSVSWYQQTPGQGLQFLFEYFSETQRNKGNFPGRFSGRQFSNSRSEMNVSTLELGDSALYLCASSTGEATEAFFGQGTRLTVV.

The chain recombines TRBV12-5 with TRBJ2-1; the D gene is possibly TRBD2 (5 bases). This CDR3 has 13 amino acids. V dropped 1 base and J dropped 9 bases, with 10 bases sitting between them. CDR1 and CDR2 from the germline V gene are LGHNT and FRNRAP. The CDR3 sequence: CASGLGLLLEQFF. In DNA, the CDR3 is TGTGCTAGTGGTTTGGGACTATTGCTTGAGCAGTTCTTC.

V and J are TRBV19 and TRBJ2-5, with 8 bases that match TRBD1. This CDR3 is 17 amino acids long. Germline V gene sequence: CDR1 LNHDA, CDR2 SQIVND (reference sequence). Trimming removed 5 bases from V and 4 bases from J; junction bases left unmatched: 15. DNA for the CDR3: TGTGCCAGTAGTGAACGGGGATGGCAGGGGGCGCGAGAGACCCAGTACTTC. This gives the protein CASSERGWQGARETQYF.

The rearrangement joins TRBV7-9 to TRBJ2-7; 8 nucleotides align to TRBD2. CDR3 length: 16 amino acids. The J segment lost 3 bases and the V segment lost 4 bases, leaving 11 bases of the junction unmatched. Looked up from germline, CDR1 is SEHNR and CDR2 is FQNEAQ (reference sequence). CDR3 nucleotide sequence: TGTGCCAGCAGCTCTTGGTTAGCGGGACTTCACTACGAGCAGTACTTC. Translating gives CASSSWLAGLHYEQYF.

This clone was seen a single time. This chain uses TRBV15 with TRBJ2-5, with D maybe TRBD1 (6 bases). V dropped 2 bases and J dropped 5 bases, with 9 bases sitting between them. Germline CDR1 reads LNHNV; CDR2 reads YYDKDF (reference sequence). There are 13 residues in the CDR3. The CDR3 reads CATSRTGRETQYF. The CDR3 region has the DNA TGTGCCACCAGCAGAACAGGGCGGGAGACCCAGTACTTC.

In DNA form, the CDR3 reads TGCGCCAGCAGCCAAGTCGCCGGGACTAGCGGGGCCTACGAGCAGTACTTC. It translates to CASSQVAGTSGAYEQYF. V and J are TRBV4-3 and TRBJ2-7, with 13 bases aligning to TRBD2. CDR1 LGHNA and CDR2 YSLEER come from the germline V gene. The CDR3 totals 17 residues. Trimming cost V 1 base and J 2 bases; bases outside gene matches: 5.

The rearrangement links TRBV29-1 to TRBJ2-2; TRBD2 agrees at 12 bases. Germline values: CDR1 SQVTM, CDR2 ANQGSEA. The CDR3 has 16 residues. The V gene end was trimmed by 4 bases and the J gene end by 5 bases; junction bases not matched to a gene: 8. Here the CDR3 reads CSVGKSSGGATGELFF. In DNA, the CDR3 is TGCAGCGTTGGGAAGTCTAGCGGGGGGGCAACCGGGGAGCTGTTTTTT.

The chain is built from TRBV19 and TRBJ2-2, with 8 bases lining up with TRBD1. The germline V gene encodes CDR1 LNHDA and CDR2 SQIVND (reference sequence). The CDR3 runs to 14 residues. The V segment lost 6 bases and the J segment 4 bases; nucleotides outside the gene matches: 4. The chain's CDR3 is CASRGQGATGELFF. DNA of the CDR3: TGTGCCAGTAGAGGGCAGGGGGCCACCGGGGAGCTGTTTTTT.

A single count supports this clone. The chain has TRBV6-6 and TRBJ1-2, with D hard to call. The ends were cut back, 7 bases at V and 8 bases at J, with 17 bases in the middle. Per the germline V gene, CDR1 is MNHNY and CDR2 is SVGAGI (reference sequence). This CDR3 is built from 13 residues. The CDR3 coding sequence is TGTGCCAGCACCACGATATCGGGAGGAGGCTACACCTTC. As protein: CASTTISGGGYTF.

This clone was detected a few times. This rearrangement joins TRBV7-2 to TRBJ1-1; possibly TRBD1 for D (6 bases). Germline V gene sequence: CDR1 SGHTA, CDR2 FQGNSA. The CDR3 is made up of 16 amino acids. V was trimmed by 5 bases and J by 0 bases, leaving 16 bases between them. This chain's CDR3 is CASSMLGGPMNTEAFF. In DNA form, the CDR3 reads TGTGCCAGCAGCATGCTAGGGGGACCCATGAACACTGAAGCTTTCTTT.

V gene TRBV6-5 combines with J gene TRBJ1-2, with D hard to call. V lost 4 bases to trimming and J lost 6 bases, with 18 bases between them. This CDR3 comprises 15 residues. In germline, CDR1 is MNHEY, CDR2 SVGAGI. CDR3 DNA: TGTGCCAGCAGTTCCCTCGTAGAGGGAGGAAATGGCTACACCTTC. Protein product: CASSSLVEGGNGYTF.

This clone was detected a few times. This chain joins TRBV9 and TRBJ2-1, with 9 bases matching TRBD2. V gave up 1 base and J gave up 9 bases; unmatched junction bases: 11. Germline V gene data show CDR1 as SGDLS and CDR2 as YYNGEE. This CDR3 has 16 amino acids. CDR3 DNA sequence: TGTGCCAGCAGCGTAACCGGGACTAGCAGTATAGTTGAGCAGTTCTTC. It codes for CASSVTGTSSIVEQFF.

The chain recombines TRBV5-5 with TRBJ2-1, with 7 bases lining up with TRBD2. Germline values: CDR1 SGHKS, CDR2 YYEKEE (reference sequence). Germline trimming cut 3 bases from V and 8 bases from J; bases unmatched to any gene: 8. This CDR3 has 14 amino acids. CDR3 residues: CASSSLVGGDEQFF. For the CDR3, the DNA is TGTGCCAGCAGCTCCCTCGTGGGGGGGGATGAGCAGTTCTTC.